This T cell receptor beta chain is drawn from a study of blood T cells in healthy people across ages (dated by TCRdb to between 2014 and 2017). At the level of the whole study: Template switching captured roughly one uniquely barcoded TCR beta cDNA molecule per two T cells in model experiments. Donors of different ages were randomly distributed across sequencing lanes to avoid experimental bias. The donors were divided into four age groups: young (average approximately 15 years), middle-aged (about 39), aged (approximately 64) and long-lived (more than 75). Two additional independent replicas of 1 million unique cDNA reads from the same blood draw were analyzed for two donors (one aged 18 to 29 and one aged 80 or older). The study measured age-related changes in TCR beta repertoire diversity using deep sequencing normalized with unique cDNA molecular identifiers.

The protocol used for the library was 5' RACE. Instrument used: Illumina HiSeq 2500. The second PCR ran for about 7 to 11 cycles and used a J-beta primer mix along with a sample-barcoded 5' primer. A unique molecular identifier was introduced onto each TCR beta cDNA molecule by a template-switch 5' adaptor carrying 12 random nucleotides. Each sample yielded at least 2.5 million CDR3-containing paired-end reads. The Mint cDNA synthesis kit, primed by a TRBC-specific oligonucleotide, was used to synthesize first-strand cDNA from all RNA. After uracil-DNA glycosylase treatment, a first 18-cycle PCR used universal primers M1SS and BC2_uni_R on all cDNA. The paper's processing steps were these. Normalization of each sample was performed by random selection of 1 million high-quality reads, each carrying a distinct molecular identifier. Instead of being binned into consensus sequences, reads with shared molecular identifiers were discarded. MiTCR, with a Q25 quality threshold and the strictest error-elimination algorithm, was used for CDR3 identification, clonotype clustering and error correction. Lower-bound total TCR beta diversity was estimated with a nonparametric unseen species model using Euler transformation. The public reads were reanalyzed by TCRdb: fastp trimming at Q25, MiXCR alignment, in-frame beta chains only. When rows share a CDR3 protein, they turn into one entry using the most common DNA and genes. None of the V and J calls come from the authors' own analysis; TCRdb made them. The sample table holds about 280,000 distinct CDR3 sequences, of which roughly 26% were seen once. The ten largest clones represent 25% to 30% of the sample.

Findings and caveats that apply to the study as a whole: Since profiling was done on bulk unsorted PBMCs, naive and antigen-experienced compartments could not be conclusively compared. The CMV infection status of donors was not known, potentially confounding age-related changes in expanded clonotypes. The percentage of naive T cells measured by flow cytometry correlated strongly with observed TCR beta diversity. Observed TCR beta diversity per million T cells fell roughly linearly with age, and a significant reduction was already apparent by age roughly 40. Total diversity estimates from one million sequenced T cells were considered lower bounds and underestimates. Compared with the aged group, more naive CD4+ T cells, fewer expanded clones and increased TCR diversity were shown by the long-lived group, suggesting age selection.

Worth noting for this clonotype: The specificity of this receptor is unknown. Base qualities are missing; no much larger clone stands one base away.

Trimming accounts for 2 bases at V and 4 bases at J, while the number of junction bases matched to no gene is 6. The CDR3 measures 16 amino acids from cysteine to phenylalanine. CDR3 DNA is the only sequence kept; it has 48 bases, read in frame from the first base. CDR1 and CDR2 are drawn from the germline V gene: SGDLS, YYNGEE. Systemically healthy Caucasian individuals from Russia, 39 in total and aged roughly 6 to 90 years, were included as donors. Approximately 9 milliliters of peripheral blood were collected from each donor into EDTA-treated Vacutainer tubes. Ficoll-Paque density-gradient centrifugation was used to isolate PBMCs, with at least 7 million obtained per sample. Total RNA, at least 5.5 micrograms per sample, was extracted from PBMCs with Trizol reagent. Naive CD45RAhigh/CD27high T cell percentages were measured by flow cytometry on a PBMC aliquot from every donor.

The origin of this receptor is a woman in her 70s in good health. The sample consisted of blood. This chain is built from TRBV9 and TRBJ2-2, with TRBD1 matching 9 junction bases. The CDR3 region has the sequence CASSVTGGSSTGELFF. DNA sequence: TGTGCCAGCAGCGTTACAGGGGGCTCAAGCACCGGGGAGCTGTTTTTT.